The clone carrying this TCR beta chain was recorded once. This CDR3 comprises 16 residues. J was trimmed by 2 bases and V by 7 bases; bases with no gene match: 14. Germline CDR1 MDHEN, CDR2 SYDVKM. This record comes from a study of blood T cell repertoires in COVID-19. Study-wide background: Samples of COVID-19 (acute and convalescent) were obtained from the United States, Italy and Spain. The analysed material was cDNA or gDNA that came from T cells, B-cell-depleted T cells, or PBMCs.

In the study's own analysis: Nucleated cell number was recorded as an estimate derived from reference gene primer amplification. Libraries were prepared by immunoSEQ multiplex PCR; TCRdb keeps only in-frame clonotypes and omits some of them. That table gives V, J and clone size, and the DNA gave D and trimming. Seen here are about 99,000 clones, approximately 83% observed once, and the top ten hold roughly 3.4%. This clonotype was sampled from an elderly woman with active or convalescent COVID-19. This chain uses TRBV28 with TRBJ2-7, with 7 bases fitting TRBD1. Material: peripheral blood. CDR3 bases: TGTGCCAGCACCGCCCCCAGGGGGATGCCTCCCTACGAGCAGTACTTC. Translation: CASTAPRGMPPYEQYF.